These 12 T cell receptor beta chains came from one sample sequenced in a study of cytomegalovirus exposure and HLA in healthy donors. TCRdb's table, derived via immunoSEQ multiplex PCR, lists solely in-frame clones and lacks some. The sample consists of 250,000 to 300,000 clones, 80% to 90% of them appearing once. The sequencing input was PBMCs. The receptor source for this set is a woman under 30 in good health and CMV-seronegative.

The genes are TRBV7-9 and TRBJ2-3; 8 bases map to TRBD1. The CDR3 has 13 residues. The V gene end was trimmed by 7 bases and the J gene end by 8 bases; junction bases not matched to a gene: 8. The germline gives CDR1 SEHNR, CDR2 FQNEAQ (reference sequence). The chain's CDR3 is CASTDRGVGTQYF. CDR3 coding DNA: TGTGCCAGCACCGACAGGGGAGTGGGTACGCAGTATTTT.

The rearrangement links TRBV30 to TRBJ1-3, with D unresolved. This CDR3 contains 13 residues. CDR1 is GTSNPN, CDR2 SVGIG, per germline (reference sequence). Trimming left V 4 bases short and J 0 bases short, with 7 bases between. The CDR3 loop reads CAWMRDSGNTIYF. The CDR3 DNA sequence: TGTGCCTGGATGCGGGACTCTGGAAACACCATATATTTT. Drawing the rest from reference TRBV30 and TRBJ1-3, the complete variable domain is SQTIHQWPATLVQPVGSPLSLECTVEGTSNPNLYWYRQAAGRGLQLLFYSVGIGQISSEVPQNLSASRPQDRQFILSSKKLLLSDSGFYLCAWMRDSGNTIYFGEGSWLTVV.

The chain recombines TRBV7-2 with TRBJ1-5; no firm D call. The germline V gene has CDR1 SGHTA and CDR2 FQGNSA. The CDR3 length is 15 residues. Trimming left V 1 base short and J 6 bases short, with 13 bases between. This CDR3 reads CASSLGVREGQPQHF. CDR3 nucleotide sequence: TGTGCCAGCAGCTTAGGGGTAAGGGAGGGTCAGCCCCAGCATTTT. The full variable domain, rest sourced from reference TRBV7-2 and TRBJ1-5, is GAGVSQSPSNKVTEKGKDVELRCDPISGHTALYWYRQSLGQGLEFLIYFQGNSAPDKSGLPSDRFSAERTGGSVSTLTIQRTQQEDSAVYLCASSLGVREGQPQHFGDGTRLSIL.

The chain has TRBV7-2 and TRBJ1-6; 8 positions match TRBD1. Germline V CDR1 and CDR2: SGHTA, FQGNSA. The CDR3 covers 18 residues. Trimming at V came to 4 bases and at J to 8 bases, leaving 16 bases not matched to a gene. DNA for the CDR3: TGTGCCAGCAGCTCGGCCCGACAGGGGATTTTAGGGGATTCACCCCTCCACTTT. The encoded protein is CASSSARQGILGDSPLHF.

This clone showed up just a few times. CDR3: CASIKGSADSPLHF. CDR3 sequence (DNA): TGTGCCAGCATCAAAGGCTCGGCGGATTCACCCCTCCACTTT. The J gene is TRBJ1-6, the V gene TRBV2; D gene uncertain. CDR3 size: 14 residues. CDR1 is SNHLY and CDR2 is FYNNEI in the germline V gene. The V gene lost 7 bases and the J gene lost 8 bases, with 15 bases spanning the gap.

The chain is built from TRBV4-2 and TRBJ2-7; 11 bases agree with TRBD2. The trim removed 3 bases at V and 2 bases at J, leaving 9 bases unmatched. The CDR3 runs 17 residues. Germline CDR1 is LGHNA and CDR2 is YNFKEQ. This chain's CDR3 is CASSHQAASGGPYEQYF. The DNA of the CDR3 is TGTGCCAGCAGCCACCAGGCCGCTAGCGGGGGGCCCTACGAGCAGTACTTC.

This chain links TRBV7-7 with TRBJ2-3; maybe TRBD2 (5 bases). The germline V gene has CDR1 SSHAT and CDR2 FNYEAQ (reference sequence). The V gene lost 4 bases and the J gene lost 5 bases, with 7 bases spanning the gap. This CDR3 is 12 amino acids long. The CDR3 coding sequence is TGTGCCAGCAGCTCGGGGAGAGATACGCAGTATTTT. Its protein product is CASSSGRDTQYF.

V usage is TRBV6-4 and J usage is TRBJ2-2; 11 nucleotides align to TRBD2. The V and J ends lost 5 bases and 7 bases, in that order; junction bases with no gene match: 6. CDR3 length equals 15 residues. Germline lookup yields CDR1 MRHNA and CDR2 SNTAGT. DNA of the CDR3: TGTGCCAGCAGTATATCCGGACTAGCGGGCGGGGAGCTGTTTTTT. It translates to CASSISGLAGGELFF.

This chain connects TRBV9 to TRBJ2-3, with TRBD1 matching over 9 bases. This CDR3 has 16 residues. Trimming removed 1 base from V and 4 bases from J; junction bases left unmatched: 7. Germline V gene data show CDR1 as SGDLS and CDR2 as YYNGEE. CDR3 protein: CASSVQGQGLPDTQYF. The CDR3 nucleotides are TGTGCCAGCAGCGTACAGGGACAGGGCCTTCCAGATACGCAGTATTTT.

CDR3 sequence: CASSDSEGYSGKDGYTF. The CDR3 DNA follows: TGTGCCAGCAGTGACTCGGAGGGGTACAGTGGGAAGGATGGCTACACCTTC. The chain is built from TRBV6-4 and TRBJ1-2; possibly TRBD1 for D (5 bases). The CDR3 runs 17 residues. V lost 0 bases to trimming and J lost 6 bases, with 20 bases between them. Germline V CDR1 and CDR2: MRHNA, SNTAGT.

The chain carries TRBV27 and TRBJ2-7, with 8 nucleotides matching TRBD2. The germline V gene has CDR1 MNHEY and CDR2 SMNVEV (reference sequence). There are 15 residues in the CDR3. With 0 bases clipped from V and 1 base from J, the junction kept 2 bases outside the gene matches. CDR3 nucleotides: TGTGCCAGCAGTTTATCAGGCGGGAGGTCCTACGAGCAGTACTTC. Its translation is CASSLSGGRSYEQYF.

In this sample, this clone turned up a few times. The chain couples TRBV10-2 to TRBJ1-5; 11 bases map to TRBD1. This CDR3 has 15 residues. Germline V gives CDR1 WSHSY, CDR2 SAAADI. The trim removed 6 bases at V and 4 bases at J, leaving 5 bases unmatched. CDR3 sequence (DNA): TGCGCCAGCAGCGCTGGGACAGGGGGGAATCAGCCCCAGCATTTT. Translation: CASSAGTGGNQPQHF.